One sample yielded the 31 T cell receptor beta chains listed below, sequenced in a study of shared T cell receptors in the human thymus. Clones were read by immunoSEQ multiplex PCR, and TCRdb kept only the in-frame ones, dropping some. This repertoire shows about 540,000 clones, around 78% found once; its top ten account for 0.01% to 0.015%. These data also formed part of another study, on human thymus T cells.

Sequenced: thymocytes. All receptors come from a boy in the first two years of life with a congenital heart defect.

This chain links TRBV5-6 with TRBJ1-2; D unclear. Per the germline V gene, CDR1 is SGHDT and CDR2 is YYEEEE. V lost 4 bases and J 8 bases, leaving 24 bases between the germline ends. The CDR3 has 16 residues. In DNA form, the CDR3 reads TGTGCCAGCAGCAACCTCCGGACCGAACCACCGGGGGGCTACACCTTC. Translating gives CASSNLRTEPPGGYTF.

Note on this clone: Germline is not matched at one junction end, which may reflect a read error. The V and J genes are TRBV5-5 and TRBJ1-1; 8 bases are shared with TRBD1. The CDR3 runs 10 residues. Germline values: CDR1 SGHKS, CDR2 YYEKEE (reference sequence). CDR3 sequence reads: CASRGQGELF. The CDR3, as DNA: TGTGCCAGCAGAGGACAGGGTGAGCTCTTT.

This clone was seen a single time. The chain uses TRBV5-4 and TRBJ2-7, with 9 bases lining up with TRBD2. Losses at the gene ends were 3 bases for V and 4 bases for J; bases not matched to a gene: 8. The CDR3 has 15 amino acids. The germline gives CDR1 SGHNT, CDR2 YYREEE (reference sequence). CDR3 sequence reads: CASSSSGTSNYEQYF. CDR3 sequence (DNA): TGTGCCAGCAGCTCCTCCGGGACTAGCAATTACGAGCAGTACTTC.

About this clone itself: Germline is not matched at one junction end, which may reflect a read error. CDR3 amino acids: CASKAGNHF. CDR3 nucleotides: TGTGCCAGCAAGGCAGGTAATCACTTC. The V gene is TRBV2, the J gene TRBJ2-7; D is unresolved. The CDR3 loop spans 9 amino acids. CDR1 is SNHLY, CDR2 FYNNEI, per germline.

This sequence joins TRBV2 and TRBJ2-5; 10 bases map to TRBD2. Germline V gene data show CDR1 as SNHLY and CDR2 as FYNNEI. There are 15 residues in the CDR3. J gave up 5 bases and V 6 bases, and 9 bases lay outside the gene matches. The CDR3 region is CASREVVAGGETQYF. CDR3 sequence (DNA): TGTGCCAGCAGGGAGGTGGTAGCGGGAGGTGAGACCCAGTACTTC.

The J gene is TRBJ1-3, the V gene TRBV27; D possibly corresponds to TRBD1 (5 bases). Germline V gene lookup returns CDR1 MNHEY and CDR2 SMNVEV (reference sequence). The CDR3 covers 15 residues. Trimming removed 0 bases from V and 4 bases from J, with 10 bases in between. CDR3 coding DNA: TGTGCCAGCAGTTTATCCGGAGACAGAGGAAACACCATATATTTT. Translation: CASSLSGDRGNTIYF.

This clone occurred a few times. The V and J genes are TRBV9 and TRBJ1-3; 8 nucleotides align to TRBD1. The CDR3 length is 17 residues. Germline values: CDR1 SGDLS, CDR2 YYNGEE. V shed 3 bases, J shed 0 bases, and the junction held 8 bases outside the gene matches. The CDR3 here is CASSEGQAHLSGNTIYF. CDR3 sequence (DNA): TGTGCCAGCAGCGAGGGACAGGCGCACCTCTCTGGAAACACCATATATTTT.

The V and J genes are TRBV4-1 and TRBJ2-7, with 10 bases matching TRBD2. Per germline, CDR1 MGHRA and CDR2 YSYEKL. CDR3 size: 17 residues. V trimming: 1 base; J trimming: 4 bases; junction bases outside the gene matches: 10. CDR3 bases: TGCGCCAGCAGCCAAGGGGCCCAGCGGGAGGGCCGGTACGAGCAGTACTTC. This codes for CASSQGAQREGRYEQYF.

The chain has TRBV25-1 and TRBJ1-1, with 7 bases lining up with TRBD1. V was pared by 5 bases and J by 1 base, with 4 bases of the junction left unmatched. Germline V CDR1 and CDR2: MGHDK, SYGVNS. The CDR3 spans 14 residues. This CDR3 reads CASSRTGPNTEAFF. CDR3 coding DNA: TGTGCCAGCAGTCGGACAGGTCCGAACACTGAAGCTTTCTTT.

The chain joins TRBV7-8 to TRBJ2-7; possible D gene TRBD2, 10 bases. There are 22 residues in the CDR3. V was pared by 3 bases and J by 4 bases, with 37 bases between. The germline V gene encodes CDR1 SGHVS and CDR2 FQNEAQ. The CDR3 sequence: CASSLTGTGYPAGGDTGYEQYF. CDR3 bases: TGTGCCAGCAGCTTGACCGGGACAGGGTACCCAGCGGGAGGGGATACGGGATACGAGCAGTACTTC.

J is TRBJ2-7 and V is TRBV5-5, with 9 bases aligning to TRBD1. This CDR3 is 15 amino acids long. The trim removed 4 bases at V and 0 bases at J, leaving 5 bases unmatched. Looked up from germline, CDR1 is SGHKS and CDR2 is YYEKEE (reference sequence). The chain's CDR3 is CASSQGTGPSYEQYF. For the CDR3, the DNA is TGTGCCAGCAGCCAGGGGACAGGGCCCTCCTACGAGCAGTACTTC. The complete variable domain, with remaining parts taken from reference TRBV5-5 and TRBJ2-7, reads DAGVTQSPTHLIKTRGQQVTLRCSPISGHKSVSWYQQVLGQGPQFIFQYYEKEERGRGNFPDRFSARQFPNYSSELNVNALLLGDSALYLCASSQGTGPSYEQYFGPGTRLTVT.

The V gene is TRBV27, the J gene TRBJ2-5; tentative D call: TRBD2 (5 bases). In germline, CDR1 is MNHEY, CDR2 SMNVEV (reference sequence). The CDR3 covers 14 residues. Trimming took 2 bases from V and 0 from J, leaving 7 bases between them. This chain's CDR3 is CASSLAGNQETQYF. The CDR3 coding sequence is TGTGCCAGCAGTTTAGCCGGGAACCAAGAGACCCAGTACTTC.

The rearrangement uses TRBV2 and TRBJ1-4; 10 nucleotides agree with TRBD1. This CDR3 has 13 amino acids. Unmatched junction bases numbered 7, after V lost 11 bases and J lost 7 bases. Germline CDR1 SNHLY, CDR2 FYNNEI. The CDR3 here is CASDRGQGEKLFF. For the CDR3, the DNA is TGTGCCTCCGACAGGGGGCAGGGTGAAAAACTGTTTTTT.

V gene TRBV4-1 combines with J gene TRBJ2-2; a possible D gene is TRBD1 (5 bases). The CDR3 loop spans 17 amino acids. Per the germline V gene, CDR1 is MGHRA and CDR2 is YSYEKL. Trimming pared 0 bases from V and 0 bases from J, leaving 11 bases between. CDR3 sequence (DNA): TGCGCCAGCAGCCAAGATGGAGACAGTTCGAACACCGGGGAGCTGTTTTTT. It specifies CASSQDGDSSNTGELFF.

This clone has only one observation. The J gene is TRBJ1-4, the V gene TRBV7-6; D remains unclear. From germline, CDR1 is SGHVS and CDR2 FNYEAQ. The CDR3 has 15 residues. With 5 bases removed from V and 7 bases from J, the gap between germline ends came to 17 bases. The CDR3 protein is CASSPLNQRSEKLFF. The CDR3 nucleotides are TGTGCCAGCAGCCCACTCAACCAGCGGAGTGAAAAACTGTTTTTT.

The V and J genes are TRBV30 and TRBJ1-4; D unresolved. The germline V gene has CDR1 GTSNPN and CDR2 SVGIG (reference sequence). The CDR3 has 10 residues. Trimming removed 6 bases at V and 5 bases at J, with 4 bases between. The DNA of the CDR3 is TGTGCCTGTTTAAATGAAAAACTGTTTTTT. As protein: CACLNEKLFF. Drawing the rest from reference TRBV30 and TRBJ1-4, the complete variable domain is SQTIHQWPATLVQPVGSPLSLECTVEGTSNPNLYWYRQAAGRGLQLLFYSVGIGQISSEVPQNLSASRPQDRQFILSSKKLLLSDSGFYLCACLNEKLFFGSGTQLSVL.

This clone showed up just a few times. The chain couples TRBV6-5 to TRBJ2-5; 10 bases are a match to TRBD2. The V segment lost 4 bases and the J segment 6 bases; nucleotides outside the gene matches: 5. Germline values: CDR1 MNHEY, CDR2 SVGAGI. The CDR3 is 14 amino acids. CDR3 coding DNA: TGTGCCAGCAGTTCCCCTAGCGGGAGCCAGACCCAGTACTTC. Its protein product is CASSSPSGSQTQYF.

This clone occurred a few times. V usage is TRBV6-1 and J usage is TRBJ2-7; possibly TRBD1 for D (6 bases). V was pared by 1 base and J by 2 bases, with 12 bases between. This CDR3 is built from 15 residues. Germline CDR1 is MNHNS and CDR2 is SASEGT. The CDR3 loop reads CASSEDRAQAYEQYF. The CDR3 nucleotides are TGTGCCAGCAGTGAAGACAGGGCCCAAGCCTACGAGCAGTACTTC.

The gene calls are TRBV19 and TRBJ2-5; TRBD1 aligns across 9 bases. The V gene end was trimmed by 4 bases and the J gene end by 4 bases; junction bases not matched to a gene: 10. Germline loops: CDR1 LNHDA, CDR2 SQIVND (reference sequence). The CDR3 totals 16 residues. The DNA for the CDR3 is TGTGCCAGTAGTAGCACAGGGGGCGGTTTAAGAGAGACCCAGTACTTC. It is translated as CASSSTGGGLRETQYF.

The genes are TRBV2 and TRBJ2-6, with TRBD1 as a possible D gene (5 bases). Germline V gives CDR1 SNHLY, CDR2 FYNNEI. V was shortened by 7 bases and J by 2 bases, with 21 bases between the two germline ends. This CDR3 contains 18 residues. The DNA for the CDR3 is TGTGCCAGCACCCCGGGCCAGGGAATTCTCGCTGGGGCCAACGTCCTGACTTTC. It yields the protein CASTPGQGILAGANVLTF.

V gene TRBV6-1 combines with J gene TRBJ1-1; perhaps TRBD1 as D (6 bases). CDR1 is MNHNS, CDR2 SASEGT, per germline. The CDR3 is 13 residues long. Trimming stripped 11 bases from V and 5 bases from J, with 18 bases between. CDR3 region: CACRAGVRTEAFF. As DNA, the CDR3 is TGTGCCTGCCGGGCAGGGGTAAGAACTGAAGCTTTCTTT.

The chain's CDR3 is CASSLGTSGSDNEQYF. For the CDR3, the DNA is TGTGCCAGCAGTTTAGGGACTAGCGGGAGTGATAACGAGCAGTACTTC. The chain is built from TRBV27 and TRBJ2-7; 14 bases match TRBD2. CDR1 and CDR2 from the germline V gene are MNHEY and SMNVEV (reference sequence). V lost 2 bases, J lost 5 bases, and 5 bases stayed unmatched. This CDR3 contains 16 residues.

The chain joins TRBV29-1 to TRBJ1-1; D may be TRBD1 (5 bases). The ends were cut back, 6 bases at V and 1 base at J, with 9 bases in the middle. The CDR3 is 12 residues long. Germline lookup yields CDR1 SQVTM and CDR2 ANQGSEA. This chain's CDR3 is CSVVTENTEAFF. The CDR3 DNA reads TGCAGCGTAGTGACAGAGAACACTGAAGCTTTCTTT.

The V and J genes are TRBV10-2 and TRBJ2-7; D perhaps matches TRBD2 (5 bases). Per the germline V gene, CDR1 is WSHSY and CDR2 is SAAADI. The CDR3 length is 12 residues. Trimming removed 10 bases from V and 2 bases from J, with 12 bases in between. CDR3 DNA sequence: TGCGCCATCCAGCGGAGCCCCTACGAGCAGTACTTC. It specifies CAIQRSPYEQYF.

This clone was detected only once. The CDR3 DNA is TGCGCCAGCAGCTTGGCGGGCAGGGGGCAAATTTTCTACAATGAGCAGTTCTTC. Its protein is CASSLAGRGQIFYNEQFF. This rearrangement joins TRBV5-1 to TRBJ2-1; 8 bases map to TRBD1. The germline gives CDR1 SGHRS, CDR2 YFSETQ. Germline trimming cut 0 bases from V and 3 bases from J; bases unmatched to any gene: 11. The CDR3 contains 18 residues.

As to this clone: The same CDR3 arises from other DNA sequences in this sample as well. V gene TRBV18 combines with J gene TRBJ1-2; D unclear. Looked up from germline, CDR1 is KGHSH and CDR2 is LQKENI. The CDR3 length is 12 residues. Trimming removed 1 base at V and 6 bases at J, with 6 bases between. As DNA, the CDR3 is TGTGCCAGCTCACCACTCGCGGATGGCTACACCTTC. Translation: CASSPLADGYTF.

This chain links TRBV27 with TRBJ1-2, with D possibly being TRBD1 (5 bases). Germline assignment: CDR1 MNHEY and CDR2 SMNVEV (reference sequence). The V gene lost 5 bases and the J gene lost 6 bases, with 22 bases spanning the gap. The CDR3 totals 16 residues. DNA for the CDR3: TGTGCCAGCAGTCTCCGCCAGGGAAAAGGCCCACATGGCTACACCTTC. The encoded protein is CASSLRQGKGPHGYTF.

A few counts support this clone. The genes are TRBV2 and TRBJ2-7; TRBD1 agrees at 9 bases. Germline CDR1 SNHLY, CDR2 FYNNEI. V was pared by 4 bases and J by 3 bases, with 1 base of the junction left unmatched. The CDR3 covers 13 residues. The CDR3 loop is CASSVGQGYEQYF. The CDR3 bases are TGTGCCAGCAGTGTGGGACAGGGCTACGAGCAGTACTTC.

The chain uses TRBV7-9 and TRBJ2-1; TRBD2 aligns across 12 bases. The CDR3 consists of 16 residues. V was pared by 2 bases and J by 5 bases, with 4 bases of the junction left unmatched. The germline gives CDR1 SEHNR, CDR2 FQNEAQ (reference sequence). The CDR3 reads CASSLTRTSGDNEQFF. The DNA for the CDR3 is TGTGCCAGCAGCTTAACCCGGACTAGCGGGGACAATGAGCAGTTCTTC.

For the CDR3, the DNA is TGTGCCAGCAGCGGCGGACAGGGCGGGCGGGAAAAACTGTTTTTT. It codes for CASSGGQGGREKLFF. The chain joins TRBV9 to TRBJ1-4, with 8 nucleotides matching TRBD1. The ends lost 3 bases at V and 8 bases at J; junction bases unmatched: 9. The CDR3 extends over 15 amino acids. Germline CDR1 is SGDLS and CDR2 is YYNGEE.

This clone has more than one count but fewer than ten. This chain joins TRBV6-5 and TRBJ2-7; 10 bases are shared with TRBD2. This CDR3 is 16 amino acids long. The junction had 6 bases not matched to a gene; V was cut back by 2 bases and J by 2 bases. Looked up from germline, CDR1 is MNHEY and CDR2 is SVGAGI. The CDR3 spells CASSYAPGLAPYEQYF. The DNA of the CDR3 is TGTGCCAGCAGTTACGCCCCGGGACTAGCGCCCTACGAGCAGTACTTC.